Detailed here is one T cell receptor beta chain. Its antigen is currently unknown. This sample was taken from a study of blood T cells in healthy people across ages. Looked up from germline, CDR1 is SGHVS and CDR2 is FQNEAQ. Losses at the gene ends were 5 bases for V and 6 bases for J; bases not matched to a gene: 8. The CDR3 extends over 14 amino acids. A second roughly 7 to 11 cycle PCR used barcoded and J-beta primers. Every sample produced at least 2.5 million CDR3-containing paired-end reads. One entry per CDR3 protein, called by TCRdb with MiXCR from the 5' RACE reads. The sample lists about 720,000 distinct CDR3 sequences; 20% to 25% were seen once. Findings and caveats of the study: Possibly, changes in expanded clonotypes were confounded because donor CMV status was unknown. Observed TCR beta diversity per million T cells went down as age went up. This fall followed a roughly linear course with age.

The receptor's source is a man in his 70s in good health. The material sequenced was blood. This chain joins TRBV7-8 and TRBJ2-3; 7 bases fit TRBD2. The CDR3 sequence is CASSAFGGGDTQYF. The CDR3 region has the DNA TGTGCCAGCAGCGCATTCGGGGGAGGGGATACGCAGTATTTT.